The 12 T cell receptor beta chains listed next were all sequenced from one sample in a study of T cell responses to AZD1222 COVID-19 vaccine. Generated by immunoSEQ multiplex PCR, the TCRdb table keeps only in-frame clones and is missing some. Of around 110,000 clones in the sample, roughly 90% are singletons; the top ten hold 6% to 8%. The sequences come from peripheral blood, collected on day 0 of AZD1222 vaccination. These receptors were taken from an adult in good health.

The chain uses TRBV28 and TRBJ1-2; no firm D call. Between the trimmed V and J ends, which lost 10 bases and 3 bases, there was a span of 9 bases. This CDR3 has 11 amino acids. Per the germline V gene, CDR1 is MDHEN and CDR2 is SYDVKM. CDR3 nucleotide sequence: TGTGCCACCCGCGAGCACTATGGCTACACCTTC. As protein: CATREHYGYTF.

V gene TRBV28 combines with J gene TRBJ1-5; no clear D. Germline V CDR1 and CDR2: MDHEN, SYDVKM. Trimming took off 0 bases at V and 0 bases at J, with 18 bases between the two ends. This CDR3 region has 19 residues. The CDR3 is CASSLWRPGAQRSNQPQHF. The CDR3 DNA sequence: TGTGCCAGCAGTTTATGGCGGCCCGGCGCACAACGTAGCAATCAGCCCCAGCATTTT.

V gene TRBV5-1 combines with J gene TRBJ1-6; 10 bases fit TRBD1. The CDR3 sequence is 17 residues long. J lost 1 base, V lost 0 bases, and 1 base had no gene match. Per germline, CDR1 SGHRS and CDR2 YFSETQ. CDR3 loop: CASSLVGQGSYNSPLHF. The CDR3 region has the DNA TGCGCCAGCAGCTTGGTGGGACAGGGGTCCTATAATTCACCCCTCCACTTT.

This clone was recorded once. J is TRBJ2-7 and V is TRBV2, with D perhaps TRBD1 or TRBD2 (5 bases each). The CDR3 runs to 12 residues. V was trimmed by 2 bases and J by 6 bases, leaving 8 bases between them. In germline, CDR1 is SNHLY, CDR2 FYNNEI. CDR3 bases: TGTGCCAGCAGTGAACGGGGCGCCGAGCAGTACTTC. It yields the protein CASSERGAEQYF.

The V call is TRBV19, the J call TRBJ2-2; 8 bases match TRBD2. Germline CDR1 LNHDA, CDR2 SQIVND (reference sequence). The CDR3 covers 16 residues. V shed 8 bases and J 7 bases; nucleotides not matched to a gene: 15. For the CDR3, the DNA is TGTGCCAGTCGGTCGTGGGAACGGGAGGGTAGCGGGGAGCTGTTTTTT. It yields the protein CASRSWEREGSGELFF. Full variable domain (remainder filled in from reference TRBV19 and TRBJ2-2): DGGITQSPKYLFRKEGQNVTLSCEQNLNHDAMYWYRQDPGQGLRLIYYSQIVNDFQKGDIAEGYSVSREKKESFPLTVTSAQKNPTAFYLCASRSWEREGSGELFFGEGSRLTVL.

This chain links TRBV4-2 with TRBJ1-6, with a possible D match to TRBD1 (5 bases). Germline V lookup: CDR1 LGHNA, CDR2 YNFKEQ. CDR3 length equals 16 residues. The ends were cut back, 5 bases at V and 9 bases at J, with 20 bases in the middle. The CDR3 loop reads CASSSGMGGRFSPLHF. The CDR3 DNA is TGTGCCAGCAGCTCAGGGATGGGGGGACGGTTTTCACCCCTCCACTTT.

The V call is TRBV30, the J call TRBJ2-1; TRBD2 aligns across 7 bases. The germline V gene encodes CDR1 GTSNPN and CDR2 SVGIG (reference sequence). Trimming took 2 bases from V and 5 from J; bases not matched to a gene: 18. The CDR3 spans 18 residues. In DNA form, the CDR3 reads TGTGCCTGGAGTTCGACCTATCTAGCGGTCCCGACGAACAATGAGCAGTTCTTC. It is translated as CAWSSTYLAVPTNNEQFF.

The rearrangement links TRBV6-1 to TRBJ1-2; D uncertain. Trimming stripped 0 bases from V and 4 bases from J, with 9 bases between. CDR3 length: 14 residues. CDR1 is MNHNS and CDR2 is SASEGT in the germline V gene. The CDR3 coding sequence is TGTGCCAGCAGTGAAGCAGGGATCCGCTATGGCTACACCTTC. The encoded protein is CASSEAGIRYGYTF.

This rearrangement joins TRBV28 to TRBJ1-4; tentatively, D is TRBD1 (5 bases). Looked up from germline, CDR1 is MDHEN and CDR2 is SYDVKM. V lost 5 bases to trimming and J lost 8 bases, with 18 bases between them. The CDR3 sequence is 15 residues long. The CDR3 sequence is CASSNPGRRREKLFF. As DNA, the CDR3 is TGTGCCAGCAGTAATCCGGGACGACGAAGGGAAAAACTGTTTTTT.

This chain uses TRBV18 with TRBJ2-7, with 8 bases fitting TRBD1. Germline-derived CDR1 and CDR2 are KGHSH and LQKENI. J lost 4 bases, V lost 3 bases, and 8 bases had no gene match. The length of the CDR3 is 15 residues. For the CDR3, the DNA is TGTGCCAGCTCACCGCCCCAGGGGGCGGGGTACGAGCAGTACTTC. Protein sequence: CASSPPQGAGYEQYF.

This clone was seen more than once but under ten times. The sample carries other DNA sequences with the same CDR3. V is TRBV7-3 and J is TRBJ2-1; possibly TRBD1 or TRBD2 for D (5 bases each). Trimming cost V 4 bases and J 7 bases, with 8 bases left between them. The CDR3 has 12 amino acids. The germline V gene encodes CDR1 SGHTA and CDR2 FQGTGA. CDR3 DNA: TGTGCCAGCAGCTCGGGACGGAATGAGCAGTTCTTC. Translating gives CASSSGRNEQFF. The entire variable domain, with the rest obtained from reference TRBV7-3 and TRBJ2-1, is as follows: GAGVSQTPSNKVTEKGKYVELRCDPISGHTALYWYRQSLGQGPEFLIYFQGTGAADDSGLPNDRFFAVRPEGSVSTLKIQRTERGDSAVYLCASSSGRNEQFFGPGTRLTVL.

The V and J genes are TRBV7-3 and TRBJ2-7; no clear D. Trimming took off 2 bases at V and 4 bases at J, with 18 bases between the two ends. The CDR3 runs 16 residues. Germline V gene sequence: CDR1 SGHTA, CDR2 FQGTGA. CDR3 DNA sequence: TGTGCCAGCAGCTTAGGGCAGGTGAAACTCGCATACGAGCAGTACTTC. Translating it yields CASSLGQVKLAYEQYF.